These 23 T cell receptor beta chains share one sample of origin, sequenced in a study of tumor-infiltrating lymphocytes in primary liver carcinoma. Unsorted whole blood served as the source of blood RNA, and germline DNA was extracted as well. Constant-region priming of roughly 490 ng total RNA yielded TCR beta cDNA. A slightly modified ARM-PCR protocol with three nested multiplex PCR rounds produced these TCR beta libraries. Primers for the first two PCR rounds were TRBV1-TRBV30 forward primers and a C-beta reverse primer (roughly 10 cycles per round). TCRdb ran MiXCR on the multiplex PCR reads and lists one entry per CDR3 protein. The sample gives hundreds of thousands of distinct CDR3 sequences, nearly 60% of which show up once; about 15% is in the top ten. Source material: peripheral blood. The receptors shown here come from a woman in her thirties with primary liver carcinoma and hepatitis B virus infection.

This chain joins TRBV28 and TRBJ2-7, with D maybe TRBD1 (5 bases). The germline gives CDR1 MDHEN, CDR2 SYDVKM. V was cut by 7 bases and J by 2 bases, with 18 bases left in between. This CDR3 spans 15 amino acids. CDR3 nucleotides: TGTGCCAGCACGGTGACAGCCCTCAACCCCTACGAGCAGTACTTC. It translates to CASTVTALNPYEQYF.

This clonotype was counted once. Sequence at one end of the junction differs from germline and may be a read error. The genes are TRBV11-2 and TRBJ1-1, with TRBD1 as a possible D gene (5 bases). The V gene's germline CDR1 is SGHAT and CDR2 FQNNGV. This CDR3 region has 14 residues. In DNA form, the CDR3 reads TGTGACAGCAGCCACTCCGCGGGCGGGGGGGAAGCTTTCTTT. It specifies CDSSHSAGGGEAFF.

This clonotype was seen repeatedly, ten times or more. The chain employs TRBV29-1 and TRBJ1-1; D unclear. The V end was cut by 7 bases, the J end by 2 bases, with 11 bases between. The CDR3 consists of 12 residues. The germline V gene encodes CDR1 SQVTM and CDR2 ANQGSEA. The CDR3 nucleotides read TGCAGCGGTGGCGGAGTCAACACTGAAGCTTTCTTT. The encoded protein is CSGGGVNTEAFF.

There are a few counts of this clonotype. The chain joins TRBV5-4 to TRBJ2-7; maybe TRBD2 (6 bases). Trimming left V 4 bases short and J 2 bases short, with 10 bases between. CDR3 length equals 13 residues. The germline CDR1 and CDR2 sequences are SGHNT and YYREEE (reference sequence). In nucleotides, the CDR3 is TGTGCCAGCAGCCCGGACTATACCTACGAGCAGTACTTC. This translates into CASSPDYTYEQYF.

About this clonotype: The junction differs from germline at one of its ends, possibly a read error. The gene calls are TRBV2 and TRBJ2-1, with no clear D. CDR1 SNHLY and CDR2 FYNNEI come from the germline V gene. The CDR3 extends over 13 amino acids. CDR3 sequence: CADLVSSYNEQLF. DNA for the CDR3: TGTGCCGATCTAGTCAGCTCCTATAATGAGCAGCTCTTC.

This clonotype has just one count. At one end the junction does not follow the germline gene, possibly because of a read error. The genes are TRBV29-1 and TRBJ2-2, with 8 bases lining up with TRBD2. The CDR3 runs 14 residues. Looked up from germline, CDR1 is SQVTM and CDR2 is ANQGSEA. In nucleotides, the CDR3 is TGCAGCGCCTGGATAGCGGGAAACACCGAGGAGCTGTTTTTT. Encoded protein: CSAWIAGNTEELFF.

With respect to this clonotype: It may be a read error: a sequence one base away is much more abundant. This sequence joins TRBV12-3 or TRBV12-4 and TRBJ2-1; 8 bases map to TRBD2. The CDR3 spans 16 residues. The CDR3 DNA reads TGTGCCGGCAGTTCACGCGGCGGGAGGAACTACAATGAGCAGTTCTTC. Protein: CAGSSRGGRNYNEQFF.

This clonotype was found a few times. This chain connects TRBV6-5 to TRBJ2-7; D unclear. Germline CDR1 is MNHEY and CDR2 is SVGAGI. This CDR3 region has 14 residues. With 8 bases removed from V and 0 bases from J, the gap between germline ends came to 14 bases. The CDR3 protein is CASRREVFSYEQYF. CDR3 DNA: TGTGCCAGCCGTCGAGAAGTGTTCTCCTACGAGCAGTACTTC.

CDR3 nucleotides: TGTGCCAGCAGCTCCGGACAGGTGATAAGCTCCGGGGAGCTGTTTTTT. It specifies CASSSGQVISSGELFF. This chain links TRBV11-2 with TRBJ2-2; 7 nucleotides agree with TRBD1. The CDR3 consists of 16 residues. Germline values: CDR1 SGHAT, CDR2 FQNNGV. V was pared by 4 bases and J by 6 bases, with 11 bases of the junction left unmatched.

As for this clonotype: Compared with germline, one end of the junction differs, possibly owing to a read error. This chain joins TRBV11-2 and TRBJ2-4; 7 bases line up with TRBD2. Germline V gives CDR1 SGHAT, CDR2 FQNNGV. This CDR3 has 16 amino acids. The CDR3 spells CASSLIVRGEKNTQYF. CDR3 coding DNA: TGTGCCAGCAGTTTAATCGTTCGGGGGGAAAAAAACACTCAGTACTTC. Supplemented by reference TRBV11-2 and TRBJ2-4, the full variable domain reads EAGVAQSPRYKIIEKRQSVAFWCNPISGHATLYWYQQILGQGPKLLIQFQNNGVVDDSQLPKDRFSAERLKGVDSTLKIQPAKLEDSAVYLCASSLIVRGEKNTQYFGAGTRLSVL.

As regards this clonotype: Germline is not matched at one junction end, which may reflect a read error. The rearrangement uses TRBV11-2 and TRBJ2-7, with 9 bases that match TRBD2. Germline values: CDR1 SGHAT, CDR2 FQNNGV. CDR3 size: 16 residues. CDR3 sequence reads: CASSLIGSSGIYEQDF. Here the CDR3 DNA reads TGTGCCAGCAGCCTTATAGGTTCTAGCGGGATCTACGAGCAGGACTTC.

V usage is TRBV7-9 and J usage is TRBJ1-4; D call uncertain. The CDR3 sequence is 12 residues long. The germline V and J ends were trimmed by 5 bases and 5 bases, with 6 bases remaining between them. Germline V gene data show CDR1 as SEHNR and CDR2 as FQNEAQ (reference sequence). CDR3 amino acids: CASSQRNEKLFF. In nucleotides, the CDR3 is TGTGCCAGCAGCCAGAGGAATGAAAAACTGTTTTTT.

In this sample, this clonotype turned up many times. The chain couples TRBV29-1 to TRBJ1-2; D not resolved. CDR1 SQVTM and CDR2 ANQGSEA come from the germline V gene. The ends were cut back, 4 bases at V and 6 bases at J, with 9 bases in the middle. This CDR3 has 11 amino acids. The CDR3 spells CSVAGSNGYTF. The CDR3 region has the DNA TGCAGCGTTGCCGGGAGTAATGGCTACACCTTC.

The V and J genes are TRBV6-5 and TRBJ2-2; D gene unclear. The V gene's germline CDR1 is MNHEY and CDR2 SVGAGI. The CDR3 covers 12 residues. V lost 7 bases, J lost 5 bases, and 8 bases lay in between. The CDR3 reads CASTQTTGELFF. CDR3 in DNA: TGTGCCAGCACCCAAACAACCGGGGAGCTGTTTTTT.

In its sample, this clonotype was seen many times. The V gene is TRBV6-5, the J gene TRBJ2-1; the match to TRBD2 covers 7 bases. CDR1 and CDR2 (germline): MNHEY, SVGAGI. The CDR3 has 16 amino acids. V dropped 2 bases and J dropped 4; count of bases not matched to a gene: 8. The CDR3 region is CASSYGRAGLYNEQFF. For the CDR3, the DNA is TGTGCCAGCAGTTACGGTCGAGCGGGGTTATACAATGAGCAGTTCTTC.

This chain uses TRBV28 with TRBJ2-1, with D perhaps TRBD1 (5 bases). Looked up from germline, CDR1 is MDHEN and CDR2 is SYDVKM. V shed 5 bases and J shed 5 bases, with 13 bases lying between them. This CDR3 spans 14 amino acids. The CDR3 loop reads CASSPVGQDNEQFF. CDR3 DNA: TGTGCCAGCAGTCCCGTGGGGCAGGACAATGAGCAGTTCTTC.

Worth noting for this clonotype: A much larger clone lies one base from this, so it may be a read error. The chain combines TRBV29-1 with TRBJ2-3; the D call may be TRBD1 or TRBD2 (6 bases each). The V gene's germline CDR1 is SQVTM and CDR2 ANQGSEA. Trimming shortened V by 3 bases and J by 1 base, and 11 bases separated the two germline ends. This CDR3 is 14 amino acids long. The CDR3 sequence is CSVDTGTGTDTQYF. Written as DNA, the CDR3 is TGCAGCGTTGATACAGGGACTGGCACAGATACGCAGTATTTT.

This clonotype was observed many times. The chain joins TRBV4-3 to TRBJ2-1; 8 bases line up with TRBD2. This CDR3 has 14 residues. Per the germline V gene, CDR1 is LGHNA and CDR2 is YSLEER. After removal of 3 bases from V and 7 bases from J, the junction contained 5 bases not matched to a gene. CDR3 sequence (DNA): TGCGCCAGCAGCCACACCCCGGGGGGGAATGAGCAGTTCTTC. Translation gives CASSHTPGGNEQFF.

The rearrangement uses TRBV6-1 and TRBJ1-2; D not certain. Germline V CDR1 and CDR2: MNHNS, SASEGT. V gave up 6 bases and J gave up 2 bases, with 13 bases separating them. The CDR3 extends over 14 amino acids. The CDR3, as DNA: TGTGCCAGCAGCTTCAGCCTAGGGAACTATGGCTACACCTTC. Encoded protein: CASSFSLGNYGYTF.

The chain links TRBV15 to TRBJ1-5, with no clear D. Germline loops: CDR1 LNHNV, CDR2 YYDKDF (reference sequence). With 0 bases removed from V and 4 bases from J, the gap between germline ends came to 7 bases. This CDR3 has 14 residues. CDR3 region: CATSRDSSNQPQHF. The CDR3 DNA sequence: TGTGCCACCAGCAGAGACTCTAGTAATCAGCCCCAGCATTTT.

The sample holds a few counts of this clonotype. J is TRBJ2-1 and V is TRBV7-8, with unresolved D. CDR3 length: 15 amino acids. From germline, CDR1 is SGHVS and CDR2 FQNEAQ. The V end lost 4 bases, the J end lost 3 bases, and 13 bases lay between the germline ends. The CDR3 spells CASSSRLAFYNEQFF. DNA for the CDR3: TGTGCCAGCAGCTCCCGACTGGCTTTCTACAATGAGCAGTTCTTC.

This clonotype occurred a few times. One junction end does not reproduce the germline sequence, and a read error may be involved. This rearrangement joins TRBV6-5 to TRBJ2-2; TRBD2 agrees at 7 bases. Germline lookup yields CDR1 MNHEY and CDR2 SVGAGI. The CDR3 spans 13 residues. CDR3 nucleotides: TGTACCAGCAGACTTAGCGGGCCCGGGGAGCTGTTTTTT. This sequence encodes CTSRLSGPGELFF.

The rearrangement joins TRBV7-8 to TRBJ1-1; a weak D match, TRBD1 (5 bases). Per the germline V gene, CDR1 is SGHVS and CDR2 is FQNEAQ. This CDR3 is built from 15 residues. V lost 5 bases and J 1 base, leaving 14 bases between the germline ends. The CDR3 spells CASSPTGRPNTEAFF. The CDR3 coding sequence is TGTGCCAGCAGCCCCACGGGGCGCCCGAACACTGAAGCTTTCTTT. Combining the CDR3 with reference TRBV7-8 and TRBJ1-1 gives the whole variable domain GAGVSQSPRYKVAKRGQDVALRCDPISGHVSLFWYQQALGQGPEFLTYFQNEAQLDKSGLPSDRFFAERPEGSVSTLKIQRTQQEDSAVYLCASSPTGRPNTEAFFGQGTRLTVV.